This TCR beta chain was sequenced for a study of T cell repertoires in cytomegalovirus infection (dated by TCRdb to the late 2010s). About the study as a whole: Because public TCR beta signatures pointed to carriage of CMV infection together with the matching HLA type, the HLA type of each donor mattered for the analysis.

Overall results and qualifications from the work: In both this cohort and an independent cohort of over 350 donors, the cumulative frequency of public TCR beta family members distinguished carriers of CMV infection plus the relevant HLA type. The ex vivo response was dominated by HLA-C-restricted CMV-specific TCR beta clonotypes, and the single most frequent clonotype in two of eight donors was supplied by these HLA-C-restricted clonotypes.

The instrument given in TCRdb is Illumina HiSeq 1500. In TCRdb, the public reads were trimmed at Q25 with fastp and aligned with MiXCR, with productive beta chains retained. Under each unique CDR3 protein, matching rows form one entry showing the most common genes and DNA. This sample lists some 680,000 distinct CDR3 sequences; approximately 40% were detected once. The ten top clones hold 2.5% to 3% of the sample. The CDR3 contains 15 residues, cysteine and phenylalanine counted. Only the CDR3 region is kept as DNA, spanning 45 bases read in frame from base 1. Looking up the germline V gene yields CDR1 MDHEN and CDR2 SYDVKM. V loses 2 bases of germline sequence and J loses 0 bases, and the interval between the two ends is 10 bases. To note about this clonotype: This receptor's antigen is unknown. No clone much larger than this one lies a single base away; base qualities are absent.

This TCR was recovered from a human donor in good health (CMV status not recorded). Some clones in this sample may be carry-over from other donors' samples. The specimen was PBMCs. Rearrangement joined TRBV28 to TRBJ1-1; TRBD1 is a weak D gene call, 5 bases matching. Here the CDR3 is given as CASSLRAGVNTEAFF. The DNA sequence is TGTGCCAGCAGTTTAAGGGCGGGGGTGAACACTGAAGCTTTCTTT.